This record concerns one T cell receptor beta chain sequence. What it recognizes is unknown. This entry comes from a study of T cell responses to AZD1222 COVID-19 vaccine. Points from the study as a whole: Close to half of spike-specific TCRs reportedly recognize unmutated variant regions. Along spike, vaccine-associated CD4 TCRs were found throughout, with dominance at 160-218 and 743-854.

TCRdb's copy holds only in-frame clones and misses some; the assay was immunoSEQ multiplex PCR. The sample includes some 150,000 clones, 88% of them seen just once. The junction had 5 bases not matched to a gene; V was cut back by 1 base and J by 6 bases. The CDR3 covers 15 residues. Germline CDR1 and CDR2: GTSNPN and SVGIG (reference sequence). Sequenced here: peripheral blood, sampled on day 0 of AZD1222 vaccination. V gene TRBV30 combines with J gene TRBJ1-5, with 11 bases aligning to TRBD1. The receptor comes from an adult in good health. The CDR3 sequence: CAWSDWTGGGQPQHF. In DNA, the CDR3 is TGTGCCTGGAGTGACTGGACAGGGGGCGGTCAGCCCCAGCATTTT. The variable domain in full, completed from reference TRBV30 and TRBJ1-5, reads SQTIHQWPATLVQPVGSPLSLECTVEGTSNPNLYWYRQAAGRGLQLLFYSVGIGQISSEVPQNLSASRPQDRQFILSSKKLLLSDSGFYLCAWSDWTGGGQPQHFGDGTRLSIL.